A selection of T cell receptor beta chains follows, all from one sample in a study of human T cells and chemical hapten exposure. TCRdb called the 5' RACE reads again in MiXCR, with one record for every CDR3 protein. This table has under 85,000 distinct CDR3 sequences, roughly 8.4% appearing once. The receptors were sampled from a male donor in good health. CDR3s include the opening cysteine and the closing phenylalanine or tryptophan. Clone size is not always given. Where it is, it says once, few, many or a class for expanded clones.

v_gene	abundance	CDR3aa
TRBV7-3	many	CASSLSSSGGVFYNEQFF
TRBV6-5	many	CASSLRGTLYEQYF
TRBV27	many	CASSFRTGSSYEQYF
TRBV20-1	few	CSARDGSLNTEAFF
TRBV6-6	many	CASSYQETQYF
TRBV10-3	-	CAIGGSGGIADTQYF
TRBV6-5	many	CASRYTSGTNEQFF
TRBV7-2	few	CASSATPLIDTQYF
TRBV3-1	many	CASSQGDWEQYF
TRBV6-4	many	CASSDGEDGEQFF
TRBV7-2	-	CASSLSGRVQDTQYF
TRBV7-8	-	CASSIGPGLLREQFF
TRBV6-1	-	CASSEDRGGEQYF
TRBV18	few	CASSPLGTGVMNTEAFF
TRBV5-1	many	CASSLGQGRGLPNEQFF
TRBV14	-	CASSPRSGLAVSYEQYF
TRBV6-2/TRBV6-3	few	CASTNISQVFYEQYF
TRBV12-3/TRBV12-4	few	CASRPSAGGYYGYTF
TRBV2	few	CASSRDRGRSPLHF
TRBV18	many	CASSPPGTDIYGYTF
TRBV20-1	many	CSARDQAVYNEQFF
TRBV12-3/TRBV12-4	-	CASSPEQGYTGELFF
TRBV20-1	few	CSSPGQGAYEQYF
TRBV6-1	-	CASSHPQGNTEAFF
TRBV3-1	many	CASSQDRQGGNQPQHF
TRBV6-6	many	CASSNQDPGANVLTF
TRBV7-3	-	CASSLTGNLRNTEAFF
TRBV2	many	CASSEVSTQYF
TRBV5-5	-	CASSLAAASPLNEQFF
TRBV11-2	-	CASSPLDSGGRYEQYF
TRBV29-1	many	CSVDAGENTGELFF
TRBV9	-	CASSVEAGGFTDTQYF
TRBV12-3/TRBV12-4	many	CASSPPGGNEQFF
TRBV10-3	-	CAIRQGLLAGGMETQYF
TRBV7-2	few	CASSLEGTGYQPQHF
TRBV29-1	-	CSVEDGAGINTEAFF
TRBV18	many	CASSPPTSGEQYF
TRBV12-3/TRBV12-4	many	CASSLEGWDTEAFF
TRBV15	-	CATSRDGGGYEQYF
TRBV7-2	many	CASSFELGGGGDGEQYF
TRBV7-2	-	CASSPPGQGADTQYF
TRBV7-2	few	CASSLASNEQFF
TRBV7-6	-	CASSPQPVNTDTQYF
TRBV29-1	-	CSVGDPPPNEQFF
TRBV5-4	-	CASSPRDRTYEQYF
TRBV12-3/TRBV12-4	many	CASSLRDFGYNEQFF
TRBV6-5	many	CASRTGRGSSTDTQYF
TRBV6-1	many	CASSERSSSTDTQYF
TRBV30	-	CAWSVRRDGEQYF
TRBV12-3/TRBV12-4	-	CASSPFGSNQPQHF
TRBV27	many	CASSGHQSDEQFF
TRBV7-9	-	CASSLGTSGSVLLIEQYF
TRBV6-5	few	CASSYPGTGGNTDTQYF